The clone carrying this TCR beta chain showed up just once. Deletions cut 0 bases from V and 1 base from J, with 14 bases between. This CDR3 is built from 16 residues. Germline CDR1 SGHDT, CDR2 YYEEEE. This entry comes from a study of CD8 T cells in Susac syndrome. TCR beta was sequenced from blood CD8+ and CD4+ T cells. A quantity of roughly 0.5 to 1 ug RNA underwent reverse transcription using random hexamers. A single record per CDR3 protein comes from TCRdb applying MiXCR to the immunoSEQ multiplex PCR reads. The sample lists around 45,000 distinct CDR3 sequences, under 95% seen once, with roughly 0.52% in the top ten.

The rearrangement joins TRBV5-6 to TRBJ2-7; TRBD1 is a possible D gene (6 bases). The sample comprised CD8+ T cells from PBMCs. This sequence was found in a human donor in good health. The CDR3 protein is CASSLAPGGPSYEQYF. The DNA of the CDR3 is TGTGCCAGCAGCTTGGCACCTGGGGGCCCTTCCTACGAGCAGTACTTC.